This record concerns one T cell receptor beta chain sequence. No antigen is known for it. The record has no base qualities; no much larger clone is one base away. Preparation of the library involved 5' RACE. The sequencing machine was an Illumina HiSeq 2500. The second PCR ran for about 6 to 11 cycles and used a J-beta primer mix along with a sample-barcoded 5' primer. Each TCR beta cDNA molecule received a unique molecular identifier from a template-switch 5' adaptor carrying 12 random nucleotides. Each sample yielded at least 3 million CDR3-containing paired-end reads. The Mint cDNA synthesis kit, primed by a TRBC-specific oligonucleotide, was used to synthesize first-strand cDNA from all RNA. Following uracil-DNA glycosylase treatment, all cDNA underwent a first 18-cycle PCR with the universal primers M1SS and BC2_uni_R. On the study's bioinformatics: For normalization, 1 million high-quality reads, each with a distinct molecular identifier, were randomly selected from each sample. Instead of being binned into consensus sequences, reads with shared molecular identifiers were discarded. MiTCR, run with a Q25 quality threshold and the strictest error-elimination algorithm, handled CDR3 identification, clonotype clustering and error correction. A nonparametric unseen species model with Euler transformation was used to estimate lower-bound total TCR beta diversity. The public sequencing data were trimmed at Q25 with fastp and processed into clonotypes with MiXCR by TCRdb, which kept only in-frame beta chains. Identical CDR3 proteins give one entry, which carries the most common genes and DNA. TCRdb, not the original authors, processed these V and J calls. This sample holds around 990,000 distinct CDR3 sequences; roughly two fifths were observed only once. 13% of the sample is in the top ten clones.

The donors were roughly 40 Caucasian individuals from Russia, aged roughly 6 to 100 years, who were systemically healthy. Ten milliliters of peripheral blood were collected from each donor into EDTA-treated Vacutainer tubes. Ficoll-Paque density-gradient centrifugation was used to isolate PBMCs, with at least 6.5 million per sample. Total RNA, at least 6 micrograms per sample, was extracted from PBMCs with Trizol reagent. For every donor, an aliquot of PBMCs went through flow cytometry to measure the percentages of naive CD45RAhigh/CD27high T cells. These data belong to a study of blood T cells in healthy people across ages (dated by TCRdb to 2015 to 2017). Describing the broader study: In model experiments, template switching captured roughly one uniquely barcoded TCR beta cDNA molecule for every two T cells. The study measured age-related changes in TCR beta repertoire diversity using deep sequencing normalized with unique cDNA molecular identifiers. Four age groups were formed from the donors: young (average approximately 16 years), middle-aged (around 41), aged (roughly 59) and long-lived (more than 75). To avoid experimental bias, donors of different ages were spread randomly across the sequencing lanes. For two donors (one aged 18 to 30 and one aged 80 or older), the study analyzed two additional independent replicas of 1 million unique cDNA reads from the same blood draw. Points the paper makes about the study in general: Since profiling was done on bulk unsorted PBMCs, naive and antigen-experienced compartments could not be conclusively compared. There was a strong correlation between observed TCR beta diversity and the percentage of naive T cells measured by flow cytometry. Donor CMV infection status was unknown, potentially confounding age-related changes in expanded clonotypes. As age increased, observed TCR beta diversity per million T cells dropped in a roughly linear way, and a significant reduction was already evident by age 40. Estimates of total diversity based on one million sequenced T cells were regarded as lower bounds and as underestimates. Compared with the aged group, more naive CD4+ T cells, fewer expanded clones and increased TCR diversity were shown by the long-lived group, suggesting age selection.

From the cysteine through the phenylalanine, the CDR3 covers 15 amino acids. The entry retains the CDR3 DNA only, 45 bases that are in frame from base 1. The rearranged chain carries TRBV21-1 and TRBJ1-2; the table gives TRBD1 as D, unverified against the DNA. TRBV21-1 constitutes a pseudogene. This clonotype was obtained from a young man in good health. Sequenced material: blood. The nucleotides are TGTGCCAGCAGCAAAGAGGGACAGGGGGCCGATGGCTACACCTTC. Its translation reads: CASSKEGQGADGYTF.